Shown below are 10 T cell receptor beta chains from a single sample sequenced in a study of lymphopenia after photon versus proton radiotherapy. The assay was immunoSEQ multiplex PCR, and TCRdb's table has in-frame clones only and misses some. This table has 40,000 to 55,000 clones, more than 90% appearing once. Here the sequenced sample was peripheral blood, taken from a patient treated with photon-based radiotherapy. These receptor sequences come from a middle-aged woman with cholangiocarcinoma.

This clone was counted between two and nine times. This chain links TRBV6-1 with TRBJ1-1; D call uncertain. Trimming stripped 10 bases from V and 1 base from J, with 13 bases between. Germline V gives CDR1 MNHNS, CDR2 SASEGT. The CDR3 covers 13 residues. CDR3 protein: CATSMVENTEAFF. For the CDR3, the DNA is TGTGCCACCTCAATGGTGGAGAACACTGAAGCTTTCTTT.

This clone is a singleton in its sample. CDR3 in DNA: TGCAGCGTGACCGGGACAAGTGGGGCCAACGTCCTGACTTTC. As protein: CSVTGTSGANVLTF. The chain links TRBV29-1 to TRBJ2-6, with D perhaps TRBD1 (6 bases). The germline V gene has CDR1 SQVTM and CDR2 ANQGSEA. V was cut by 6 bases and J by 3 bases, with 12 bases left in between. CDR3 size: 14 residues.

This clone was counted between two and nine times. The chain carries TRBV7-3 and TRBJ1-1, with TRBD1 as a possible D gene (6 bases). V lost 0 bases and J lost 6, with 14 bases in between. CDR1 and CDR2 from the germline V gene are SGHTA and FQGTGA. The CDR3 consists of 15 residues. CDR3 sequence: CASSLTARGFSEAFF. Here the CDR3 DNA reads TGTGCCAGCAGCTTAACGGCCAGGGGCTTCTCTGAAGCTTTCTTT.

The chain employs TRBV27 and TRBJ1-2; TRBD1 is a possible D gene (6 bases). V was shortened by 5 bases and J by 4 bases, with 11 bases between the two germline ends. From germline, CDR1 is MNHEY and CDR2 SMNVEV (reference sequence). This CDR3 contains 13 residues. The CDR3 nucleotides are TGTGCCAGCAGTCCACAGGGTAGCTATGGCTACACCTTC. Translated: CASSPQGSYGYTF.

In this sample, this clone turned up a few times. The chain combines TRBV11-3 with TRBJ2-5, with TRBD2 matching 9 bases. The CDR3 runs to 17 residues. The germline V gene has CDR1 SGHNT and CDR2 YENEEA. Losses at the gene ends were 5 bases for V and 4 bases for J; bases not matched to a gene: 14. This CDR3 reads CASSTKTGRGGGETQYF. CDR3 DNA sequence: TGTGCCAGCAGCACAAAAACCGGGCGGGGGGGCGGAGAGACCCAGTACTTC.

The chain recombines TRBV5-6 with TRBJ2-5, with 8 bases aligning to TRBD2. This CDR3 has 14 amino acids. With V trimmed by 6 bases and J by 3 bases, 7 bases remained unmatched. Germline V gene data show CDR1 as SGHDT and CDR2 as YYEEEE. DNA for the CDR3: TGTGCCAGCAACAAGAGGGGACTAGAAGAGACCCAGTACTTC. Translation: CASNKRGLEETQYF.

This chain joins TRBV19 and TRBJ2-5, with 9 bases lining up with TRBD2. With 4 bases clipped from V and 5 bases from J, the junction kept 29 bases outside the gene matches. The length of the CDR3 is 22 residues. Germline V gene lookup returns CDR1 LNHDA and CDR2 SQIVND (reference sequence). CDR3 nucleotides: TGTGCCAGTAGTACCCAACCCAGTCGCGGGAGGGGAAGTGGTCTAGTTTGGGAGACCCAGTACTTC. Its protein product is CASSTQPSRGRGSGLVWETQYF.

The genes are TRBV20-1 and TRBJ2-1, with D hard to call. This CDR3 is built from 11 residues. Per germline, CDR1 DFQATT and CDR2 SNEGSKA (reference sequence). In DNA form, the CDR3 reads TGCAGCGCCGTCTGGATCAATGAGCAGTTCTTC. Its translation: CSAVWINEQFF.

The chain recombines TRBV5-1 with TRBJ1-1; tentatively, D is TRBD1 (6 bases). V was shortened by 4 bases and J by 0 bases, with 19 bases between the two germline ends. This CDR3 spans 17 amino acids. Germline V gene data show CDR1 as SGHRS and CDR2 as YFSETQ. CDR3 in DNA: TGCGCCAGCAGCCCGCGAATAAGACAGGCCGTGAACACTGAAGCTTTCTTT. Its protein is CASSPRIRQAVNTEAFF.

This clone has a single count. This sequence joins TRBV5-1 and TRBJ2-2; 14 nucleotides agree with TRBD2. Germline CDR1 is SGHRS and CDR2 is YFSETQ. V dropped 4 bases and J dropped 5; count of bases not matched to a gene: 4. The CDR3 is made up of 16 amino acids. Written as DNA, the CDR3 is TGCGCCAGCAGCCCCAGACTAGCGGGAGGGACCGGGGAGCTGTTTTTT. Protein sequence: CASSPRLAGGTGELFF.